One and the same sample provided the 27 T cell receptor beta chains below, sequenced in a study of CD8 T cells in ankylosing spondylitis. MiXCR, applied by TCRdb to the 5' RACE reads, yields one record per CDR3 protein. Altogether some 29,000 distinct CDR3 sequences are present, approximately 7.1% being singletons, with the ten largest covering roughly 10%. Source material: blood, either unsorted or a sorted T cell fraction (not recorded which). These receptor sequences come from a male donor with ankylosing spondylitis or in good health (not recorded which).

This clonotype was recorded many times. The CDR3 DNA reads as TGTGCCCGGTCGGACAGGGCGAACACTGAAGCTTTCTTT. Amino acids: CARSDRANTEAFF. The rearrangement links TRBV30 to TRBJ1-1; TRBD1 aligns across 8 bases. The CDR3 totals 13 residues. Unmatched junction bases numbered 6, after V lost 8 bases and J lost 1 base. Germline loops: CDR1 GTSNPN, CDR2 SVGIG (reference sequence).

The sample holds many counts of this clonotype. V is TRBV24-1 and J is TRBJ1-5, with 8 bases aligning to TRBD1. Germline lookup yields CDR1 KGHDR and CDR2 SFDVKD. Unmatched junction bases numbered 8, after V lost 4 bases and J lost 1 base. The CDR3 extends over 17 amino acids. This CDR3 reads CATSEGQGTRSNQPQHF. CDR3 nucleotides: TGTGCCACCAGTGAAGGACAGGGCACACGGAGCAATCAGCCCCAGCATTTT.

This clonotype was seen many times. DNA for the CDR3: TGTGCCAGCAGTTACTCGACCAGGGGAGAGTCACCCCTCCACTTT. It is translated as CASSYSTRGESPLHF. The rearrangement uses TRBV6-5 and TRBJ1-6, with a weak D call TRBD1 (6 bases). V lost 0 bases and J lost 10, with 13 bases in between. Germline CDR1 MNHEY, CDR2 SVGAGI. The length of the CDR3 is 15 residues.

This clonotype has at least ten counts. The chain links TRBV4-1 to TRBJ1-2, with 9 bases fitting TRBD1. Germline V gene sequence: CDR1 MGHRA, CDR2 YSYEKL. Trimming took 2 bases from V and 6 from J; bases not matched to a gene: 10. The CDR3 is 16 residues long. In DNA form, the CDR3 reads TGCGCCAGCAGCCAAAGGATCGTAACAGGGGGCCATGGCTACACCTTC. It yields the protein CASSQRIVTGGHGYTF.

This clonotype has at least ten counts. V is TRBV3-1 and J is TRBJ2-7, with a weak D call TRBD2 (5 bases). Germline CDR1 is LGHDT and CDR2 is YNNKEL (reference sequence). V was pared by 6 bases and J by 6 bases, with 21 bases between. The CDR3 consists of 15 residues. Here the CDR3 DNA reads TGTGCCAGCAGTCGACCATCTAGCTCGAATAGCGAGCAGTACTTC. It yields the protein CASSRPSSSNSEQYF.

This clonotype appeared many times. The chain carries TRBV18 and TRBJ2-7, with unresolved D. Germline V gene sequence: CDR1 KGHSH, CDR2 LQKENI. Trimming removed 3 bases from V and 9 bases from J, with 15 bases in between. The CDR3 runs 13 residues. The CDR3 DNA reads TGTGCCAGCTCACCGCCTACTAACCCCGGGCAGTACTTC. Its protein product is CASSPPTNPGQYF.

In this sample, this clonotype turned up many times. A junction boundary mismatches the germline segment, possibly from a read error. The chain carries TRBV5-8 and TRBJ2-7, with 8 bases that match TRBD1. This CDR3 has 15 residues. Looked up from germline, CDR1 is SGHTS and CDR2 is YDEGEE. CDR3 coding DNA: TGTGCCAGCAGCTTAGGTACGGGACAGGCACCGTACTGCCACTTC. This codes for CASSLGTGQAPYCHF.

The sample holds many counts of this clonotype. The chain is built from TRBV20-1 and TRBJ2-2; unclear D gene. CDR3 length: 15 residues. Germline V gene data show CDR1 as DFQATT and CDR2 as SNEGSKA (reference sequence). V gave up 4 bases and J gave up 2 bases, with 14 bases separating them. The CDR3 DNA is TGCAGTGCTACCCCGGGCACAGCCAACACCGGGGAGCTGTTTTTT. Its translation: CSATPGTANTGELFF.

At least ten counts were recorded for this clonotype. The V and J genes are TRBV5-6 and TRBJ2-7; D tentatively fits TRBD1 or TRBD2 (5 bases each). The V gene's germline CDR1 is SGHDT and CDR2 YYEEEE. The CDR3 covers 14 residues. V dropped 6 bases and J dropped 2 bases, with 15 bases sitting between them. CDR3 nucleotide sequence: TGTGCCAGCACCTATACCGGGACCCCCTACGAGCAGTACTTC. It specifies CASTYTGTPYEQYF.

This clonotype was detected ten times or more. This chain's CDR3 is CASSPTGQGTDTQYF. The CDR3 DNA sequence: TGCGCCAGCAGCCCAACAGGGCAGGGCACAGATACGCAGTATTTT. This chain connects TRBV5-1 to TRBJ2-3, with D tentatively TRBD1 (6 bases). The germline V gene has CDR1 SGHRS and CDR2 YFSETQ. The CDR3 contains 15 residues. Trimming removed 4 bases from V and 1 base from J, with 13 bases in between.

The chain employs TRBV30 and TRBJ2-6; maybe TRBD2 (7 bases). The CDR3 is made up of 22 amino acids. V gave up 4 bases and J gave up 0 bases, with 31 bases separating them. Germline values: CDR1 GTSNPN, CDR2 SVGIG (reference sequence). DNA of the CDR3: TGTGCCTGGACCAAGCGGGGAAGGGGGGGGTATCCGCAATACTCTGGGGCCAACGTCCTGACTTTC. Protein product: CAWTKRGRGGYPQYSGANVLTF.

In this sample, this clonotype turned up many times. CDR3 DNA sequence: TGCAGTGCTAGAGATGGGCAGTATCAGCCCCAGCATTTT. Residues: CSARDGQYQPQHF. V is TRBV20-1 and J is TRBJ1-5; no clear D gene. Trimming shortened V by 0 bases and J by 5 bases, and 8 bases separated the two germline ends. Germline V gene data show CDR1 as DFQATT and CDR2 as SNEGSKA (reference sequence). This CDR3 region has 13 residues.

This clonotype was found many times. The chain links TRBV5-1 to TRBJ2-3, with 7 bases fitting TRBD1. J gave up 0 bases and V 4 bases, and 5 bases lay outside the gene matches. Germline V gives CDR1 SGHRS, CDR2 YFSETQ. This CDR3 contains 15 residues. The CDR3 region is CASSLDRASTDTQYF. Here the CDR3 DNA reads TGCGCCAGCAGCCTTGACAGGGCTAGCACAGATACGCAGTATTTT.

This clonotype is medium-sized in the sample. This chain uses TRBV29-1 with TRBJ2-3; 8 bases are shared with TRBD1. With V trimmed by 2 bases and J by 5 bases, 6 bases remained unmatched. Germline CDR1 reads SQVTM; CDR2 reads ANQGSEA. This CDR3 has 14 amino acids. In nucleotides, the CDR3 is TGCAGCGTTGAAAAGCAGGGACAGGAAGATACGCAGTATTTT. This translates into CSVEKQGQEDTQYF.

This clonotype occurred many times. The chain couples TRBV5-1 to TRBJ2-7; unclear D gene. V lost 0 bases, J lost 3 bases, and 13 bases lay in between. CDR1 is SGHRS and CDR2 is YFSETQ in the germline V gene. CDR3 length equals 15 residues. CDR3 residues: CASSLGFSLDYEQYF. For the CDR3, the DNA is TGCGCCAGCAGCTTGGGATTCTCCCTAGACTACGAGCAGTACTTC.

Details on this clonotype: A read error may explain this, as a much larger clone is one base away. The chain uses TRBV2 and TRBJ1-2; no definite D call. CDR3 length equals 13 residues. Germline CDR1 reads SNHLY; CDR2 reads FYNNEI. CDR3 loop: CVSSLKLNYGYTF. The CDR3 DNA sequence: TGTGTCAGCAGTTTGAAACTTAACTATGGCTACACCTTC.

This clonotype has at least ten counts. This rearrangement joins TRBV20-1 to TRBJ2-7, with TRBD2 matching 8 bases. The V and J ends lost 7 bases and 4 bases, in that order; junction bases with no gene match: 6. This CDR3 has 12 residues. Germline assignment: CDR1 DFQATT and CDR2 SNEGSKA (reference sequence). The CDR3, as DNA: TGCAGTGTTCCGTCGGGAGGGTACGAGCAGTACTTC. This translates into CSVPSGGYEQYF.

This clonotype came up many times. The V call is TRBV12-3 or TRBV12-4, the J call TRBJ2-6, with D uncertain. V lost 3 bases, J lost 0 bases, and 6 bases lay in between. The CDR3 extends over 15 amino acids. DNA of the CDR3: TGTGCCAGCAGTTTTGGTCCCTCTGGGGCCAACGTCCTGACTTTC. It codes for CASSFGPSGANVLTF.

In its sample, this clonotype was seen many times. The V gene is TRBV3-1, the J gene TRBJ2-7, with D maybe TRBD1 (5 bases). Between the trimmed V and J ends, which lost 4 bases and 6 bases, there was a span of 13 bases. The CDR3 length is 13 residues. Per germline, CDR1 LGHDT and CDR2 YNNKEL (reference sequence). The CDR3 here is CASSLNIGAEQYF. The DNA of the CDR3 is TGTGCCAGCAGCCTCAATATAGGGGCCGAGCAGTACTTC.

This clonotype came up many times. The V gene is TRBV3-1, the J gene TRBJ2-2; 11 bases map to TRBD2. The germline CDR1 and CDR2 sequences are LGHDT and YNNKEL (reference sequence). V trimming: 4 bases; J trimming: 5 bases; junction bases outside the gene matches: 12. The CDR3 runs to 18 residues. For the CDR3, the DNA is TGTGCCAGCAGCCGGAAACGAGGGACTAGCGGTAGTACCGGGGAGCTGTTTTTT. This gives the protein CASSRKRGTSGSTGELFF.

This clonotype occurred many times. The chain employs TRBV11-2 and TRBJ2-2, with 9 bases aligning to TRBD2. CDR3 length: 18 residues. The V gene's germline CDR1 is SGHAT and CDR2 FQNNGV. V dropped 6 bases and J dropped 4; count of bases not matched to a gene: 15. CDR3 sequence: CASSPRGAGGITTGELFF. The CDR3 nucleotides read TGTGCCAGCAGTCCCCGGGGGGCGGGAGGGATAACCACCGGGGAGCTGTTTTTT.

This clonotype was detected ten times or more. CDR3 protein: CASSLLGTGGNYGYTF. Written as DNA, the CDR3 is TGTGCCAGCAGTCTACTGGGGACAGGGGGAAACTATGGCTACACCTTC. The chain couples TRBV2 to TRBJ1-2; the match to TRBD1 covers 11 bases. The CDR3 is 16 residues long. Per germline, CDR1 SNHLY and CDR2 FYNNEI. The trim removed 5 bases at V and 2 bases at J, leaving 7 bases unmatched. The full variable domain, in which reference TRBV2 and TRBJ1-2 provide the parts outside the CDR3, is EPEVTQTPSHQVTQMGQEVILRCVPISNHLYFYWYRQILGQKVEFLVSFYNNEISEKSEIFDDQFSVERPDGSNFTLKIRSTKLEDSAMYFCASSLLGTGGNYGYTFGSGTRLTVV.

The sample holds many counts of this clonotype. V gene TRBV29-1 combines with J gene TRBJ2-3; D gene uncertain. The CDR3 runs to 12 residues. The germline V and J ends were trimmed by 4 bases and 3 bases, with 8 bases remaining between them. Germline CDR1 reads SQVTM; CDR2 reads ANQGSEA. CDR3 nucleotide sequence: TGCAGCGTTGGTCGGGTGACAGATACGCAGTATTTT. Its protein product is CSVGRVTDTQYF.

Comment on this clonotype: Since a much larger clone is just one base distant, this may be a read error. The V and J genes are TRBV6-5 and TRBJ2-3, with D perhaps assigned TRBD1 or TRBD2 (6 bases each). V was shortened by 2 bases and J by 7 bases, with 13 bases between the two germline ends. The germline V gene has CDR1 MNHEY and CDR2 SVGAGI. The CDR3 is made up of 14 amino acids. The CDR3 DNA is TGTGCCAGCAGTTACAGGGGGAGGTCAAATACGCAGTATTTT. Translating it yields CASSYRGRSNTQYF.

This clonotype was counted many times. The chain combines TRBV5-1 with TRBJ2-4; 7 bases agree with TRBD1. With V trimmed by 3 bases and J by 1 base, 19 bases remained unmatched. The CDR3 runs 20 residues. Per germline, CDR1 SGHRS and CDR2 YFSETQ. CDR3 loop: CASSSARDSYLEAAKNIQYF. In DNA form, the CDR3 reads TGCGCCAGCAGCTCGGCTAGGGACAGCTACCTTGAAGCGGCCAAAAACATTCAGTACTTC.

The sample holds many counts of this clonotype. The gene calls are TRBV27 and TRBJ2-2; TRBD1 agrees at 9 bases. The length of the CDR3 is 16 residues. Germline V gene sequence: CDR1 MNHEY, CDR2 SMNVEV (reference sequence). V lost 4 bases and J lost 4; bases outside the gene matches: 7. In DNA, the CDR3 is TGTGCCAGCAGTTCCCACAGGGGGCTGAGCACCGGGGAGCTGTTTTTT. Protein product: CASSSHRGLSTGELFF.

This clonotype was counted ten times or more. CDR3 DNA sequence: TGCGCCAGCAGCTCTCTCGCGGGAGTGGGAAACATTCAGTACTTC. This encodes CASSSLAGVGNIQYF. The chain has TRBV5-1 and TRBJ2-4; 7 bases fit TRBD2. This CDR3 contains 15 residues. After removal of 3 bases from V and 6 bases from J, the junction contained 9 bases not matched to a gene. Per germline, CDR1 SGHRS and CDR2 YFSETQ.